The 22 T cell receptor beta chains below all came from one sample that was sequenced in a study of T-cell reconstitution after alpha-beta-depleted transplantation in children. Unique molecular identifiers were incorporated during preparation of the TCRbeta library. TCRdb called the PCR reads again in MiXCR, with one record for every CDR3 protein. The data hold approximately 300,000 distinct CDR3 sequences, with 10% observed a single time. This sample comprised PBMCs, obtained before TCRalphabeta/CD19-depleted stem cell transplant. The receptors originated from a boy less than two years old with acute myeloid leukemia, due to receive a stem cell transplant.

In nucleotides, the CDR3 is TGTGCCACCTGCCATTGGGGACAGGGTCGTGGTAATGAAAAACTGTTTTTT. The encoded protein is CATCHWGQGRGNEKLFF. The chain employs TRBV3-1 and TRBJ1-4; 9 nucleotides agree with TRBD1. Germline-derived CDR1 and CDR2 are LGHDT and YNNKEL (reference sequence). With 10 bases clipped from V and 4 bases from J, the junction kept 16 bases outside the gene matches. The CDR3 sequence is 17 residues long.

A few counts support this clonotype. The CDR3 loop is CASSFNPNYNEQFF. DNA for the CDR3: TGTGCCAGCAGTTTTAATCCTAATTACAATGAGCAGTTCTTC. V gene TRBV27 combines with J gene TRBJ2-1, with D unresolved. V was shortened by 3 bases and J by 4 bases, with 10 bases between the two germline ends. This CDR3 comprises 14 residues. Germline CDR1 reads MNHEY; CDR2 reads SMNVEV (reference sequence).

V gene TRBV20-1 combines with J gene TRBJ2-7; either TRBD1 or TRBD2 may fit D (9 bases each). Between the trimmed V and J ends, which lost 5 bases and 1 base, there was a span of 24 bases. Germline V gene sequence: CDR1 DFQATT, CDR2 SNEGSKA (reference sequence). The CDR3 spans 17 residues. CDR3 protein: CSAAGTGLAGDSYEQYF. CDR3 in DNA: TGCAGTGCTGCCGGGACAGGGTTAGCGGGAGATTCCTACGAGCAGTACTTC.

The J gene is TRBJ2-1, the V gene TRBV13; TRBD2 aligns across 7 bases. CDR1 PRHDT and CDR2 FYEKMQ come from the germline V gene (reference sequence). The length of the CDR3 is 17 residues. V dropped 4 bases and J dropped 5; count of bases not matched to a gene: 14. CDR3 nucleotides: TGTGCCAGCAGCTCTCCCAGGCGGGAGAGAAACGACAATGAGCAGTTCTTC. Protein: CASSSPRRERNDNEQFF.

This clonotype was recorded at least ten times. The rearrangement joins TRBV7-3 to TRBJ2-3; 9 bases line up with TRBD1. This CDR3 region has 14 residues. Looked up from germline, CDR1 is SGHTA and CDR2 is FQGTGA. V dropped 1 base and J dropped 4; count of bases not matched to a gene: 0. CDR3 region: CASSLRDRADTQYF. The CDR3 DNA is TGTGCCAGCAGCTTAAGGGACAGGGCAGATACGCAGTATTTT. The variable domain in full, with the rest retrieved from reference TRBV7-3 and TRBJ2-3, is GAGVSQTPSNKVTEKGKYVELRCDPISGHTALYWYRQSLGQGPEFLIYFQGTGAADDSGLPNDRFFAVRPEGSVSTLKIQRTERGDSAVYLCASSLRDRADTQYFGPGTRLTVL.

This clonotype has more than one count but fewer than ten. CDR3 sequence (DNA): TGTGCCAGCAGCTTAGCTACACTAGCGGCAGATACGCAGTATTTT. It codes for CASSLATLAADTQYF. This rearrangement joins TRBV7-2 to TRBJ2-3; 8 positions agree with TRBD2. Germline values: CDR1 SGHTA, CDR2 FQGNSA. The junction had 3 bases not matched to a gene; V was cut back by 0 bases and J by 4 bases. CDR3 length: 15 residues.

This clonotype was picked up many times. The chain joins TRBV5-5 to TRBJ2-7, with D possibly TRBD2 on 6 matching bases. The germline V gene has CDR1 SGHKS and CDR2 YYEKEE (reference sequence). The V gene lost 1 base and the J gene lost 7 bases, with 9 bases spanning the gap. This CDR3 comprises 12 residues. DNA for the CDR3: TGTGCCAGCAGCTTGTTGAGCGGGGAGCAGTACTTC. Protein sequence: CASSLLSGEQYF.

On this clonotype: Since a much larger clone is just one base distant, this may be a read error. The V call is TRBV12-3 or TRBV12-4, the J call TRBJ1-2, with D unclear. CDR3 length equals 13 residues. V lost 6 bases and J 8 bases, leaving 16 bases between the germline ends. The chain's CDR3 is CASSPRKEQGYTF. Here the CDR3 DNA reads TGTGCCAGCAGCCCCCGCAAGGAGCAAGGCTACACCTTC.

This clonotype has at least ten counts. The chain couples TRBV12-3 or TRBV12-4 to TRBJ1-1, with TRBD1 as a possible D gene (6 bases). Trimming removed 4 bases at V and 6 bases at J, with 15 bases between. The CDR3 runs to 14 residues. CDR3 in DNA: TGTGCCAGCAGTTCGTGGACAGTTTTCCCTGAAGCTTTCTTT. Its translation is CASSSWTVFPEAFF.

A remark on this clonotype: A clone one base away is much larger, so this may be a read error. The chain couples TRBV29-1 to TRBJ2-5, with no clear D. V dropped 2 bases and J dropped 0 bases, with 10 bases sitting between them. CDR3 length: 14 residues. Germline V gene data show CDR1 as SQVTM and CDR2 as ANQGSEA. This CDR3 reads CSVERSAHQETQYF. CDR3 DNA: TGCAGCGTTGAACGCTCTGCCCACCAAGAGACCCAGTACTTC.

This clonotype was seen a handful of times. CDR3 in DNA: TGCAGTGCTAGAGACCCGGGGGAGACCCAGTACTTC. It encodes CSARDPGETQYF. V usage is TRBV20-1 and J usage is TRBJ2-5; tentative D call: TRBD2 (5 bases). The CDR3 extends over 12 amino acids. The germline V gene has CDR1 DFQATT and CDR2 SNEGSKA (reference sequence). Trimming pared 0 bases from V and 5 bases from J, leaving 7 bases between.

This clonotype has a handful of counts. The rearrangement links TRBV21-1 to TRBJ2-5; the table calls TRBD2, which could not be checked here. TRBV21-1 is given as a pseudogene. The CDR3 has 17 residues. The CDR3 nucleotides read TGTGCCAGCATCATTACCCCACTAGCGGGGAAAGGGGAGACCCAGTACTTC. Protein product: CASIITPLAGKGETQYF.

This clonotype was counted ten times or more. The chain joins TRBV10-3 to TRBJ1-5, with 7 bases fitting TRBD1. Germline CDR1 reads ENHRY; CDR2 reads SYGVKD. With V trimmed by 10 bases and J by 0 bases, 9 bases remained unmatched. The CDR3 runs 15 residues. The CDR3 here is CATGDSLVSNQPQHF. CDR3 in DNA: TGTGCCACTGGGGACAGTCTGGTTAGCAATCAGCCCCAGCATTTT.

The V call is TRBV19, the J call TRBJ1-5; 8 positions agree with TRBD1. The germline V gene encodes CDR1 LNHDA and CDR2 SQIVND (reference sequence). The J segment lost 5 bases and the V segment lost 5 bases, leaving 2 bases of the junction unmatched. The CDR3 spans 13 residues. CDR3: CASSVQGDQPQHF. The CDR3 DNA sequence: TGTGCCAGTAGTGTACAGGGGGATCAGCCCCAGCATTTT.

This clonotype was detected many times. This sequence joins TRBV4-2 and TRBJ2-5; no clear D gene. Germline V CDR1 and CDR2: LGHNA, YNFKEQ. Trimming took off 1 base at V and 1 base at J, with 13 bases between the two ends. The CDR3 consists of 16 residues. CDR3 sequence: CASSQAHYTVQETQYF. CDR3 DNA sequence: TGTGCCAGCAGCCAAGCGCATTATACAGTCCAAGAGACCCAGTACTTC.

This chain links TRBV20-1 with TRBJ2-2; TRBD1 is a possible D gene (5 bases). The CDR3 runs 15 residues. CDR1 and CDR2 (germline): DFQATT, SNEGSKA (reference sequence). Trimming removed 0 bases from V and 4 bases from J, with 12 bases in between. This CDR3 reads CSARDIRAATGELFF. DNA of the CDR3: TGCAGTGCTAGAGATATCAGGGCGGCCACCGGGGAGCTGTTTTTT.

This clonotype was observed a handful of times. This chain links TRBV12-3 or TRBV12-4 with TRBJ1-2, with TRBD1 matching over 7 bases. The CDR3 has 13 residues. Losses at the gene ends were 7 bases for V and 3 bases for J; bases not matched to a gene: 5. This chain's CDR3 is CASKLQGDYGYTF. Here the CDR3 DNA reads TGTGCCAGCAAACTCCAGGGGGACTATGGCTACACCTTC.

This clonotype occurred a few times. V is TRBV29-1 and J is TRBJ1-1; D not certain. This CDR3 is 14 amino acids long. Trimming stripped 4 bases from V and 0 bases from J, with 12 bases between. CDR1 is SQVTM, CDR2 ANQGSEA, per germline. The CDR3: CSVVRVLLNTEAFF. CDR3 in DNA: TGCAGCGTTGTGAGGGTCCTACTGAACACTGAAGCTTTCTTT.

This clonotype was detected many times. V usage is TRBV5-1 and J usage is TRBJ2-7, with 7 bases matching TRBD2. This CDR3 has 18 amino acids. The germline gives CDR1 SGHRS, CDR2 YFSETQ. Trimming cost V 0 bases and J 1 base; bases outside gene matches: 13. CDR3 sequence: CASSLAPRGGSTSYEQYF. The CDR3 DNA is TGCGCCAGCAGCTTGGCCCCACGCGGCGGGAGTACATCCTACGAGCAGTACTTC.

Comment on this clonotype: This may come from a read error, since a much larger clone is one base off. The chain uses TRBV5-1 and TRBJ2-7; weak D call: TRBD2 (5 bases). The CDR3 totals 13 residues. The germline V and J ends were trimmed by 2 bases and 5 bases, with 11 bases remaining between them. CDR1 and CDR2 from the germline V gene are SGHRS and YFSETQ. CDR3 residues: CASSFTAVDEQYF. For the CDR3, the DNA is TGCGCCAGCAGCTTTACAGCGGTCGACGAGCAGTACTTC.

This clonotype was observed at least ten times. V is TRBV10-3 and J is TRBJ1-2; D is undetermined. Looked up from germline, CDR1 is ENHRY and CDR2 is SYGVKD. The CDR3 consists of 14 residues. The ends were cut back, 7 bases at V and 0 bases at J, with 12 bases in the middle. DNA of the CDR3: TGTGCCATCAAAGGAGGGTTGGCTAACTATGGCTACACCTTC. This gives the protein CAIKGGLANYGYTF.

In its sample, this clonotype was seen a few times. The chain combines TRBV12-3 or TRBV12-4 with TRBJ2-6; a possible D gene is TRBD2 (6 bases). There are 15 residues in the CDR3. Trimming cost V 5 bases and J 0 bases, with 8 bases left between them. CDR3 in amino acids: CASSGGVSGANVLTF. In DNA, the CDR3 is TGTGCCAGCAGTGGAGGGGTCTCTGGGGCCAACGTCCTGACTTTC.